Following are 26 T cell receptor beta chains from one sample sequenced in a study of blood T cell repertoires in COVID-19. Only in-frame clones appear in the TCRdb table, and some are missing; sequencing was by immunoSEQ multiplex PCR. This sample has a few hundred thousand clones; approximately 84% occur once, and the top ten carry around 9.2%. Sequenced: peripheral blood. These receptors were obtained from a human donor in a cohort sampled during active COVID-19.

The table lists this clone with a few counts. The J gene is TRBJ2-3, the V gene TRBV6-1, with D perhaps TRBD2 (6 bases). The V gene lost 0 bases and the J gene lost 5 bases, with 9 bases spanning the gap. CDR1 is MNHNS and CDR2 is SASEGT in the germline V gene. CDR3 length: 14 amino acids. In nucleotides, the CDR3 is TGTGCCAGCAGTGAAGCACTAGCTCTAGATACGCAGTATTTT. Protein sequence: CASSEALALDTQYF.

This chain connects TRBV5-1 to TRBJ2-1; 11 bases line up with TRBD2. Germline V gene data show CDR1 as SGHRS and CDR2 as YFSETQ. There are 15 residues in the CDR3. V trimming: 0 bases; J trimming: 7 bases; junction bases outside the gene matches: 3. The CDR3 spells CASSLVAGGKNEQFF. DNA of the CDR3: TGCGCCAGCAGCTTGGTAGCGGGAGGGAAAAATGAGCAGTTCTTC.

This clone was detected once. The chain couples TRBV3-1 (or the pseudogene TRBV3-2) to TRBJ2-1, with TRBD2 matching 13 bases. V lost 5 bases to trimming and J lost 9 bases; unmatched junction nucleotides: 7. Germline V gives CDR1 LGHDT, CDR2 YNNKEL (reference sequence). CDR3 length equals 15 residues. CDR3 sequence reads: CASSYGLAGVGEQFF. CDR3 nucleotide sequence: TGTGCCAGCAGCTACGGACTAGCGGGAGTGGGTGAGCAGTTCTTC.

The chain links TRBV4-1 to TRBJ1-4; 7 bases align to TRBD1. In germline, CDR1 is MGHRA, CDR2 YSYEKL. There are 16 residues in the CDR3. V dropped 4 bases and J dropped 1; count of bases not matched to a gene: 6. Written as DNA, the CDR3 is TGCGCCAGCAGCCCCCAGGGGGGTGGAACTAATGAAAAACTGTTTTTT. It yields the protein CASSPQGGGTNEKLFF.

The rearrangement uses TRBV4-3 and TRBJ1-2; no firm D call. The CDR3 extends over 14 amino acids. Looked up from germline, CDR1 is LGHNA and CDR2 is YSLEER. The V end lost 0 bases, the J end lost 4 bases, and 9 bases lay between the germline ends. CDR3 sequence: CASSQDPQRYGYTF. DNA for the CDR3: TGCGCCAGCAGCCAAGACCCGCAGCGCTATGGCTACACCTTC.

The chain couples TRBV19 to TRBJ2-4; tentative D call: TRBD2 (5 bases). Germline values: CDR1 LNHDA, CDR2 SQIVND (reference sequence). The CDR3 contains 14 residues. Trimming left V 7 bases short and J 3 bases short, with 13 bases between. CDR3 in amino acids: CASMDGIVKNIQYF. The CDR3 nucleotides are TGTGCCAGTATGGACGGGATTGTCAAAAACATTCAGTACTTC.

The genes are TRBV7-2 and TRBJ1-6; D remains ambiguous. This CDR3 is 12 amino acids long. Trimming pared 5 bases from V and 9 bases from J, leaving 8 bases between. CDR1 and CDR2 (germline): SGHTA, FQGNSA. The CDR3 reads CASSPQTSPLHF. The CDR3 nucleotides are TGTGCCAGCAGCCCACAGACTTCACCCCTCCACTTT.

The chain recombines TRBV5-1 with TRBJ2-3; 11 bases fit TRBD2. From germline, CDR1 is SGHRS and CDR2 YFSETQ. Trimming cost V 2 bases and J 4 bases; bases outside gene matches: 3. There are 15 residues in the CDR3. DNA for the CDR3: TGCGCCAGCAGCTTTAGCGGGAGGGCCCCAGATACGCAGTATTTT. It is translated as CASSFSGRAPDTQYF.

The genes are TRBV4-3 and TRBJ1-6; TRBD1 is a possible D gene (5 bases). The CDR3 is 15 residues long. Trimming left V 2 bases short and J 7 bases short, with 12 bases between. Germline V gene lookup returns CDR1 LGHNA and CDR2 YSLEER. The CDR3 DNA sequence: TGCGCCAGCAGCCAACCGGGACTCGCAAATTCACCCCTCCACTTT. This gives the protein CASSQPGLANSPLHF.

This rearrangement joins TRBV5-1 to TRBJ1-6, with D possibly TRBD1 on 6 matching bases. The ends were cut back, 7 bases at V and 3 bases at J, with 17 bases in the middle. Per germline, CDR1 SGHRS and CDR2 YFSETQ. The CDR3 is 16 amino acids. DNA of the CDR3: TGCGCCAGCTCCCAAACTGGACAGAACTATAATTCACCCCTCCACTTT. Encoded protein: CASSQTGQNYNSPLHF.

The chain carries TRBV7-2 and TRBJ2-7; 7 positions match TRBD1. V lost 5 bases to trimming and J lost 6 bases; unmatched junction nucleotides: 16. Per germline, CDR1 SGHTA and CDR2 FQGNSA. The length of the CDR3 is 16 residues. CDR3 residues: CASSLRKQGNLGEQYF. The CDR3 DNA follows: TGTGCCAGCAGCCTTCGGAAACAGGGGAATCTGGGCGAGCAGTACTTC.

This clone has only one observation. The rearrangement joins TRBV11-3 to TRBJ2-1; TRBD1 matches 8 bases. Trimming took 5 bases from V and 0 from J; bases not matched to a gene: 3. Germline V CDR1 and CDR2: SGHNT, YENEEA. The CDR3 runs to 15 residues. CDR3 coding DNA: TGTGCCAGCAGCGCTGACAGGGGCTCCTACAATGAGCAGTTCTTC. Encoded protein: CASSADRGSYNEQFF.

This clone has only a few counts. The CDR3 DNA reads as TGTGCCAGCAGTGCACAGGGTGGAGTTGGCTATGGCTACACCTTC. Its translation is CASSAQGGVGYGYTF. This chain connects TRBV5-4 to TRBJ1-2; possible D gene TRBD1, 6 bases. CDR3 size: 15 residues. Germline CDR1 SGHNT, CDR2 YYREEE (reference sequence). V dropped 5 bases and J dropped 4 bases, with 18 bases sitting between them.

This clone was detected many times. The chain recombines TRBV9 with TRBJ2-3, with TRBD2 as a possible D gene (7 bases). The CDR3 length is 15 residues. Germline V gene lookup returns CDR1 SGDLS and CDR2 YYNGEE. V lost 3 bases and J lost 6, with 17 bases in between. The CDR3 protein is CASSALGGRADTQYF. For the CDR3, the DNA is TGTGCCAGCAGCGCCCTGGGGGGGCGTGCGGATACGCAGTATTTT.

This clone was counted once. The chain couples TRBV5-4 to TRBJ2-3; D might be TRBD1 (6 bases). In germline, CDR1 is SGHNT, CDR2 YYREEE (reference sequence). There are 14 residues in the CDR3. The germline V and J ends were trimmed by 4 bases and 5 bases, with 14 bases remaining between them. The CDR3 bases are TGTGCCAGCAGCCCAGGGGCGGGTATAGATACGCAGTATTTT. Its translation: CASSPGAGIDTQYF.

The rearrangement links TRBV6-5 to TRBJ2-7; D is ambiguous. Germline V gene data show CDR1 as MNHEY and CDR2 as SVGAGI. V was cut by 6 bases and J by 7 bases, with 7 bases left in between. CDR3 length: 10 amino acids. CDR3 sequence (DNA): TGTGCCAGCAGCAGAGGAGAGCAGTACTTC. Its protein product is CASSRGEQYF.

The chain joins TRBV10-2 to TRBJ2-2; weak D call: TRBD2 (5 bases). The CDR3 is 16 residues long. V was clipped by 6 bases and J by 0 bases, with 14 bases between them. Germline lookup yields CDR1 WSHSY and CDR2 SAAADI. The CDR3 region has the DNA TGCGCCAGCAGGACTTGGGGTAGCGCGAACACCGGGGAGCTGTTTTTT. Amino acids: CASRTWGSANTGELFF.

The chain is built from TRBV24-1 and TRBJ2-1; D uncertain. Deletions cut 2 bases from V and 9 bases from J, with 16 bases between. This CDR3 spans 15 amino acids. Germline loops: CDR1 KGHDR, CDR2 SFDVKD. CDR3 bases: TGTGCCACCAGTGATTCAAGGAGACTGCGAGCTGAGCAGTTCTTC. This sequence encodes CATSDSRRLRAEQFF.

Details on this clone: Other nucleotide sequences in the sample specify the same CDR3. This sequence joins TRBV4-3 and TRBJ1-1; D may be TRBD1 (6 bases). CDR3 size: 13 residues. Germline V gene sequence: CDR1 LGHNA, CDR2 YSLEER. V lost 4 bases to trimming and J lost 5 bases, with 11 bases between them. The DNA of the CDR3 is TGCGCCAGCAGCCCCACAGGGAGAACTGAAGCTTTCTTT. Its translation is CASSPTGRTEAFF.

The gene calls are TRBV27 and TRBJ2-7; TRBD1 matches 7 bases. Trimming at V came to 8 bases and at J to 4 bases, leaving 8 bases not matched to a gene. The CDR3 totals 13 residues. Germline loops: CDR1 MNHEY, CDR2 SMNVEV (reference sequence). The CDR3 sequence is CASSRQGYYEQYF. The CDR3, as DNA: TGTGCCAGCTCGAGACAGGGTTATTACGAGCAGTACTTC.

V usage is TRBV2 and J usage is TRBJ1-1, with D unresolved. The CDR3 loop spans 11 amino acids. The germline V gene encodes CDR1 SNHLY and CDR2 FYNNEI. The V end was cut by 5 bases, the J end by 10 bases, with 11 bases between. CDR3 coding DNA: TGTGCCAGCAGTCCTGACCGGGGAGCTTTCTTT. Translation: CASSPDRGAFF.

The chain uses TRBV11-3 and TRBJ2-1; possible D gene TRBD2, 6 bases. Germline CDR1 SGHNT, CDR2 YENEEA. Trimming stripped 5 bases from V and 5 bases from J, with 16 bases between. The CDR3 loop spans 15 amino acids. The CDR3 DNA sequence: TGTGCCAGCAGCCTAGGTGTCGGGAGTAACAATGAGCAGTTCTTC. Its protein product is CASSLGVGSNNEQFF.

This chain's CDR3 is CASSEAPGVYEQFF. CDR3 DNA sequence: TGTGCCAGCAGTGAAGCGCCGGGGGTCTATGAGCAGTTCTTC. The J gene is TRBJ2-1, the V gene TRBV2, with D perhaps TRBD2 (6 bases). V shed 0 bases and J shed 8 bases, with 11 bases lying between them. This CDR3 spans 14 amino acids. Germline V gene data show CDR1 as SNHLY and CDR2 as FYNNEI.

The V gene is TRBV6-5, the J gene TRBJ1-6; D remains unclear. The length of the CDR3 is 12 residues. Germline assignment: CDR1 MNHEY and CDR2 SVGAGI. Trimming took off 8 bases at V and 9 bases at J, with 11 bases between the two ends. The CDR3 sequence is CASGLVGSPLHF. In DNA, the CDR3 is TGTGCCAGCGGCTTGGTTGGTTCACCCCTCCACTTT.

V is TRBV19 and J is TRBJ2-3, with 7 bases aligning to TRBD1. V gave up 7 bases and J gave up 2 bases; unmatched junction bases: 9. Germline lookup yields CDR1 LNHDA and CDR2 SQIVND (reference sequence). The CDR3 covers 15 residues. CDR3 residues: CASTYRDRNTDTQYF. The CDR3 DNA sequence: TGTGCCAGTACTTACCGGGACAGAAACACAGATACGCAGTATTTT.

The gene calls are TRBV6-1 and TRBJ2-1, with TRBD2 matching 10 bases. Trimming at V came to 0 bases and at J to 1 base, leaving 9 bases not matched to a gene. Per the germline V gene, CDR1 is MNHNS and CDR2 is SASEGT. The CDR3 has 19 residues. CDR3 nucleotide sequence: TGTGCCAGCAGTGAAGCTAGGCTAGCGGGAGTTTCATCCTACAATGAGCAGTTCTTC. This gives the protein CASSEARLAGVSSYNEQFF.